These 3 T cell receptor beta chains came from one sample sequenced in a study of blood T cell repertoires in COVID-19. TCRdb's copy holds only in-frame clones and misses some; the assay was immunoSEQ multiplex PCR. The sample contains fewer than 350,000 clones, 85% of which appear only once. Sequenced sample: PBMCs or T cells enriched from blood (not recorded which). Every receptor here comes from a woman aged 25 to 39 who had been exposed to COVID-19.

The CDR3: CASSYGQGLNQPQHF. The CDR3 coding sequence is TGTGCCAGCAGCTACGGCCAGGGCCTGAATCAGCCCCAGCATTTT. The chain carries TRBV6-6 and TRBJ1-5, with D tentatively TRBD1 (5 bases). The CDR3 length is 15 residues. CDR1 MNHNY and CDR2 SVGAGI come from the germline V gene (reference sequence). The ends were cut back, 6 bases at V and 4 bases at J, with 16 bases in the middle.

CDR3 bases: TGCGCCAGCAGCTTGGGACTAGCGGGTTACAATGAGCAGTTCTTC. It yields the protein CASSLGLAGYNEQFF. V is TRBV5-1 and J is TRBJ2-1, with TRBD2 matching 10 bases. Trimming cost V 0 bases and J 4 bases; bases outside gene matches: 1. Germline V gene sequence: CDR1 SGHRS, CDR2 YFSETQ. This CDR3 region has 15 residues.

The J gene is TRBJ2-3, the V gene TRBV3-1 (or the pseudogene TRBV3-2); D is possibly TRBD2 (5 bases). V shed 0 bases and J shed 2 bases, with 24 bases lying between them. CDR3 length: 20 amino acids. Germline lookup yields CDR1 LGHDT and CDR2 YNNKEL (reference sequence). The CDR3 region is CASSQDHPDGVSSITDTQYF. The CDR3 region has the DNA TGTGCCAGCAGCCAAGATCATCCGGACGGGGTTTCATCCATCACAGATACGCAGTATTTT.